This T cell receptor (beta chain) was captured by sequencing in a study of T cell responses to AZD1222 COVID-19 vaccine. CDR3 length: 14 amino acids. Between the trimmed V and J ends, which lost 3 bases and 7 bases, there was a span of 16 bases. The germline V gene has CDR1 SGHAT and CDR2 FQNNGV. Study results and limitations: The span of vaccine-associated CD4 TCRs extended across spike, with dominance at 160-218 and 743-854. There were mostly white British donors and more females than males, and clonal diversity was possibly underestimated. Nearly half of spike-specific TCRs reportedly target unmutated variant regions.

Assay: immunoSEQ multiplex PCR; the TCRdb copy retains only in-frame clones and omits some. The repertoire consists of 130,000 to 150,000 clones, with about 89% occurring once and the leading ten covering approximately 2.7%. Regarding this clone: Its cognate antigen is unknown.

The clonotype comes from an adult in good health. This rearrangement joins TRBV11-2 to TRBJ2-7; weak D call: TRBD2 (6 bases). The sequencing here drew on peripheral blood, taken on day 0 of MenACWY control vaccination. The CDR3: CASSFSGELREQYF. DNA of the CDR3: TGTGCCAGCAGCTTCTCGGGGGAGCTACGGGAGCAGTACTTC. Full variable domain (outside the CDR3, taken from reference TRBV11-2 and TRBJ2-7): EAGVAQSPRYKIIEKRQSVAFWCNPISGHATLYWYQQILGQGPKLLIQFQNNGVVDDSQLPKDRFSAERLKGVDSTLKIQPAKLEDSAVYLCASSFSGELREQYFGPGTRLTVT.